These 21 T cell receptor beta chains originate from one sample sequenced in a study of cytomegalovirus exposure and HLA in healthy donors. TCRdb's table, derived via immunoSEQ multiplex PCR, lists solely in-frame clones and lacks some. The table lists about 140,000 clones, 86% of them singletons. The sequenced sample was PBMCs. The receptors shown here come from a man aged 18 to 29 in good health and CMV-seronegative.

The chain carries TRBV27 and TRBJ1-5; D uncertain. The CDR3 totals 14 residues. Germline assignment: CDR1 MNHEY and CDR2 SMNVEV (reference sequence). The V and J ends lost 2 bases and 7 bases respectively, with 12 bases between them. CDR3 loop: CASSLEGIGQPQHF. The CDR3, as DNA: TGTGCCAGCAGTTTAGAGGGTATCGGCCAGCCCCAGCATTTT.

This chain links TRBV7-2 with TRBJ1-2; D possibly corresponds to TRBD1 (6 bases). CDR3 length: 14 residues. Germline assignment: CDR1 SGHTA and CDR2 FQGNSA. The germline V and J ends were trimmed by 4 bases and 5 bases, with 14 bases remaining between them. The CDR3 bases are TGTGCCAGCAGCTCATCCGGGACACGGTATGGCTACACCTTC. The encoded protein is CASSSSGTRYGYTF.

The chain couples TRBV5-4 to TRBJ1-2; TRBD1 might be the D (5 bases). Deletions cut 2 bases from V and 2 bases from J, with 10 bases between. The CDR3 totals 14 residues. From germline, CDR1 is SGHNT and CDR2 YYREEE (reference sequence). The CDR3: CASSFGTTNYGYTF. CDR3 bases: TGTGCCAGCAGCTTTGGGACTACGAACTATGGCTACACCTTC.

The rearrangement uses TRBV7-8 and TRBJ2-5; D not resolved. V was pared by 3 bases and J by 1 base, with 9 bases between. Germline CDR1 reads SGHVS; CDR2 reads FQNEAQ. The CDR3 runs 14 residues. CDR3 coding DNA: TGTGCCAGCAGCTTCCAGGTTGCCCAAGAGACCCAGTACTTC. It encodes CASSFQVAQETQYF. The whole variable domain, remainder taken from reference TRBV7-8 and TRBJ2-5, is GAGVSQSPRYKVAKRGQDVALRCDPISGHVSLFWYQQALGQGPEFLTYFQNEAQLDKSGLPSDRFFAERPEGSVSTLKIQRTQQEDSAVYLCASSFQVAQETQYFGPGTRLLVL.

The chain couples TRBV5-1 to TRBJ2-7; 13 positions match TRBD2. CDR1 SGHRS and CDR2 YFSETQ come from the germline V gene. The ends lost 4 bases at V and 5 bases at J; junction bases unmatched: 12. The CDR3 runs 17 residues. CDR3 residues: CASSPPGTSGASDEQYF. The CDR3 DNA sequence: TGCGCCAGCAGCCCTCCCGGGACTAGCGGGGCGAGTGACGAGCAGTACTTC.

This sequence joins TRBV11-2 and TRBJ2-3; TRBD1 is a possible D gene (5 bases). V was pared by 5 bases and J by 2 bases, with 11 bases between. Germline loops: CDR1 SGHAT, CDR2 FQNNGV. The CDR3 totals 14 residues. The CDR3 DNA is TGTGCCAGCAGCCCTTTCAGGGACACAGATACGCAGTATTTT. Translating gives CASSPFRDTDTQYF.

This clone was detected only once. The chain joins TRBV29-1 to TRBJ2-3; 7 bases match TRBD1. Germline V lookup: CDR1 SQVTM, CDR2 ANQGSEA. J was trimmed by 1 base and V by 3 bases; bases with no gene match: 7. The CDR3 spans 15 residues. CDR3 residues: CSVDRGIGGTDTQYF. CDR3 sequence (DNA): TGCAGCGTTGACAGGGGGATCGGGGGCACAGATACGCAGTATTTT.

The chain combines TRBV27 with TRBJ2-1, with TRBD2 identical over 8 bases. From germline, CDR1 is MNHEY and CDR2 SMNVEV (reference sequence). The J segment lost 6 bases and the V segment lost 4 bases, leaving 11 bases of the junction unmatched. The CDR3 covers 16 residues. Here the CDR3 DNA reads TGTGCCAGCAGTTCCCAAAAACGGACTAGCCTCAATGAGCAGTTCTTC. Translated: CASSSQKRTSLNEQFF.

The chain combines TRBV7-9 with TRBJ2-1; no definite D call. The V and J ends lost 2 bases and 6 bases respectively, with 8 bases between them. The CDR3 runs 13 residues. Germline CDR1 SEHNR, CDR2 FQNEAQ (reference sequence). DNA for the CDR3: TGTGCCAGCAGCTTAACCGCAGGCAATGAGCAGTTCTTC. Protein sequence: CASSLTAGNEQFF. The variable domain in full, completed from reference TRBV7-9 and TRBJ2-1, reads DTGVSQNPRHKITKRGQNVTFRCDPISEHNRLYWYRQTLGQGPEFLTYFQNEAQLEKSRLLSDRFSAERPKGSFSTLEIQRTEQGDSAMYLCASSLTAGNEQFFGPGTRLTVL.

The chain carries TRBV4-2 and TRBJ2-1; 9 bases fit TRBD2. J gave up 7 bases and V 4 bases, and 11 bases lay outside the gene matches. The germline V gene has CDR1 LGHNA and CDR2 YNFKEQ. The CDR3 has 16 amino acids. The CDR3 bases are TGTGCCAGCAGCCGAAGACTAGCGGAGGGAGGGAATGAGCAGTTCTTC. As protein: CASSRRLAEGGNEQFF.

This clone was seen only once. This chain uses TRBV25-1 with TRBJ2-2; TRBD1 is a possible D gene (6 bases). Trimming shortened V by 10 bases and J by 2 bases, and 17 bases separated the two germline ends. CDR3 size: 15 residues. Looked up from germline, CDR1 is MGHDK and CDR2 is SYGVNS. In nucleotides, the CDR3 is TGTGCCACCTCTACCCGGGACAAAAACACCGGGGAGCTGTTTTTT. This translates into CATSTRDKNTGELFF.

The V call is TRBV29-1, the J call TRBJ2-7, with 9 bases lining up with TRBD2. The CDR3 is made up of 12 amino acids. CDR1 SQVTM and CDR2 ANQGSEA come from the germline V gene. The junction had 6 bases not matched to a gene; V was cut back by 6 bases and J by 6 bases. CDR3 in amino acids: CSVMTSGSEQYF. DNA of the CDR3: TGCAGCGTAATGACTAGCGGAAGCGAGCAGTACTTC.

This clone was counted a single time. CDR3 DNA sequence: TGTGCCAGCTCACCCCAGGGGCCGGGTGAGCAGTTCTTC. This gives the protein CASSPQGPGEQFF. The rearrangement links TRBV18 to TRBJ2-1, with D possibly being TRBD1 (6 bases). V was shortened by 3 bases and J by 9 bases, with 12 bases between the two germline ends. The germline CDR1 and CDR2 sequences are KGHSH and LQKENI. The CDR3 is made up of 13 amino acids.

V usage is TRBV28 and J usage is TRBJ1-1; 7 nucleotides line up with TRBD1. With V trimmed by 5 bases and J by 0 bases, 6 bases remained unmatched. CDR1 and CDR2 from the germline V gene are MDHEN and SYDVKM. The CDR3 runs to 15 residues. CDR3 coding DNA: TGTGCCAGCAGTCTAGGGGGGACAGTGAACACTGAAGCTTTCTTT. The encoded protein is CASSLGGTVNTEAFF.

This clone was seen a handful of times. The chain combines TRBV6-5 with TRBJ1-2; 9 bases map to TRBD1. Germline CDR1 MNHEY, CDR2 SVGAGI. This CDR3 is built from 15 residues. The ends lost 0 bases at V and 6 bases at J; junction bases unmatched: 5. CDR3 in DNA: TGTGCCAGCAGTTACTCTGCGGACAGGGGTGATGGCTACACCTTC. Amino acid sequence: CASSYSADRGDGYTF.

V is TRBV7-6 and J is TRBJ2-1; 9 nucleotides align to TRBD2. This CDR3 comprises 14 residues. Trimming removed 7 bases from V and 4 bases from J; junction bases left unmatched: 5. Germline values: CDR1 SGHVS, CDR2 FNYEAQ. The CDR3 DNA sequence: TGTGCCAGCACCCCAGCGGGAGGATACAATGAGCAGTTCTTC. Residues: CASTPAGGYNEQFF.

This clone was seen only a few times. The rearrangement joins TRBV5-6 to TRBJ2-2, with D perhaps matching TRBD2 (5 bases). Trimming removed 2 bases from V and 5 bases from J, with 13 bases in between. The CDR3 loop spans 15 amino acids. Per germline, CDR1 SGHDT and CDR2 YYEEEE. The CDR3 DNA reads TGTGCCAGCAGCTTCGGAGGACGCGTAACCGGGGAGCTGTTTTTT. Translated, it gives CASSFGGRVTGELFF. Supplemented by reference TRBV5-6 and TRBJ2-2, the full variable domain reads DAGVTQSPTHLIKTRGQQVTLRCSPKSGHDTVSWYQQALGQGPQFIFQYYEEEERQRGNFPDRFSGHQFPNYSSELNVNALLLGDSALYLCASSFGGRVTGELFFGEGSRLTVL.

This clone was recorded once. V gene TRBV6-6 combines with J gene TRBJ2-2; tentatively, D is TRBD2 (6 bases). CDR1 MNHNY and CDR2 SVGAGI come from the germline V gene (reference sequence). There are 15 residues in the CDR3. The V and J ends lost 2 bases and 5 bases respectively, with 12 bases between them. The CDR3 region is CASSYPGENTGELFF. The DNA for the CDR3 is TGTGCCAGCAGTTACCCGGGAGAGAATACCGGGGAGCTGTTTTTT.

The V gene is TRBV7-2, the J gene TRBJ2-1, with 11 bases lining up with TRBD1. With V trimmed by 1 base and J by 6 bases, 5 bases remained unmatched. CDR1 SGHTA and CDR2 FQGNSA come from the germline V gene. The CDR3 is made up of 16 amino acids. This CDR3 is CASSLVWTGGSNEQFF. The CDR3, as DNA: TGTGCCAGCAGCTTAGTTTGGACAGGGGGCTCCAATGAGCAGTTCTTC.

The CDR3 DNA follows: TGTGCCAGCAGATCTCCGGGGGGCAGTGGGGAAAAACTGTTTTTT. Protein: CASRSPGGSGEKLFF. The gene calls are TRBV28 and TRBJ1-4; a possible D gene is TRBD1 (6 bases). The germline V gene has CDR1 MDHEN and CDR2 SYDVKM. The CDR3 loop spans 15 amino acids. Trimming left V 6 bases short and J 8 bases short, with 19 bases between.

The gene calls are TRBV7-9 and TRBJ1-5; 11 bases line up with TRBD1. V was pared by 5 bases and J by 6 bases, with 6 bases of the junction left unmatched. The CDR3 runs to 15 residues. Germline V gene lookup returns CDR1 SEHNR and CDR2 FQNEAQ (reference sequence). For the CDR3, the DNA is TGTGCCAGCAGCAACCCGGGACAGGGGGGTCAGCCCCAGCATTTT. As protein: CASSNPGQGGQPQHF.